This paragraph reports one TCR beta chain. Its antigen is still unknown. Using quantitative 5'-RACE with molecular barcodes, the authors made TCR beta libraries. TCRdb reprocessed the 5' RACE reads with MiXCR, giving one entry per CDR3 protein. Seen here are about 450,000 distinct CDR3 sequences, about 24% observed once, and the top ten hold roughly 0.9%. The sample comes from a study of CD8 T cells in ankylosing spondylitis. General study findings and limits: There was a TCR beta motif, made of 7 or 8 highly homologous variants, that appeared characteristic of ankylosing spondylitis blood. Reactive arthritis synovial fluid and blood were previously reported to contain some motif variants.

This sequence originates from a male donor with ankylosing spondylitis. Sequenced input: blood, either unsorted or a sorted T cell fraction (not recorded which).

CDR3 DNA sequence: TGTGCCAGCAGCTCCCTCCTCACACCTGGTAGAGGCGGCAATCAGCCCCAGCATTTT. Protein product: CASSSLLTPGRGGNQPQHF. This chain connects TRBV11-1 to TRBJ1-5; D ambiguous. The CDR3 spans 19 residues. Per the germline V gene, CDR1 is SGHAT and CDR2 is FQDESV (reference sequence). The V gene lost 4 bases and the J gene lost 2 bases, with 24 bases spanning the gap.